The next 21 T cell receptor beta chains were all read from a single sample in a study of early T cells in non-severe SARS-CoV-2 infection. TCRdb reanalysed the 5' RACE reads using MiXCR and keeps one entry per CDR3 protein. The sample records 65,000 to 95,000 distinct CDR3 sequences, more than 9% being singletons. Sequences were obtained from whole blood. Every receptor here comes from an adult who was a healthcare worker with PCR-confirmed SARS-CoV-2 infection or an uninfected control (not recorded which).

V gene TRBV5-1 combines with J gene TRBJ2-1, with 8 positions matching TRBD1. The germline V gene encodes CDR1 SGHRS and CDR2 YFSETQ. V lost 7 bases, J lost 8 bases, and 8 bases stayed unmatched. CDR3 size: 13 residues. The CDR3 DNA follows: TGCGCCAGCGGACGGCAGGGGGCTGATGAGCAGTTCTTC. Protein product: CASGRQGADEQFF.

This clonotype appeared a few times. This chain links TRBV6-5 with TRBJ2-3; 9 bases align to TRBD2. The germline CDR1 and CDR2 sequences are MNHEY and SVGAGI. CDR3 length: 15 residues. Losses at the gene ends were 5 bases for V and 4 bases for J; bases not matched to a gene: 7. DNA for the CDR3: TGTGCCAGCAGTCCCATAGCGGGAGAAGCAGATACGCAGTATTTT. This codes for CASSPIAGEADTQYF.

This clonotype was picked up many times. J is TRBJ2-7 and V is TRBV18; D may be TRBD2 (6 bases). The CDR3 consists of 15 residues. CDR1 and CDR2 (germline): KGHSH, LQKENI. V shed 0 bases and J shed 9 bases, with 18 bases lying between them. The chain's CDR3 is CASSPPGGPTSGQYF. Written as DNA, the CDR3 is TGTGCCAGCTCACCACCGGGGGGTCCTACGAGCGGGCAGTACTTC.

The chain employs TRBV2 and TRBJ1-6; 11 nucleotides agree with TRBD1. With V trimmed by 6 bases and J by 7 bases, 8 bases remained unmatched. Germline V gene lookup returns CDR1 SNHLY and CDR2 FYNNEI. The CDR3 is 16 residues long. CDR3 region: CASRQDRGLRNSPLHF. The CDR3 coding sequence is TGTGCCAGCAGGCAGGACAGGGGGCTTAGAAATTCACCCCTCCACTTT.

Concerning this clonotype itself: A clone one base away is much larger, so this may be a read error. The chain recombines TRBV28 with TRBJ1-6; 9 nucleotides agree with TRBD1. Germline CDR1 MDHEN, CDR2 SYDVKM. This CDR3 has 16 amino acids. CDR3 in DNA: TGTGTCAGCACCCTGGGACAGGGCTTTAGTAATTCACCCCTCCACTTT. This translates into CVSTLGQGFSNSPLHF.

This clonotype showed up just a few times. The CDR3, as DNA: TGTGCCATCGCGGGACAGATCGGCGGCATTCAGTACTTC. It yields the protein CAIAGQIGGIQYF. This chain connects TRBV6-6 to TRBJ2-4; D might be TRBD1 (7 bases). V lost 10 bases and J lost 9, with 19 bases in between. The CDR3 is 13 amino acids. Germline V CDR1 and CDR2: MNHNY, SVGAGI (reference sequence).

This clonotype was counted ten times or more. V and J are TRBV7-2 and TRBJ2-1; D is undetermined. Germline V CDR1 and CDR2: SGHTA, FQGNSA. This CDR3 is built from 15 residues. Trimming removed 2 bases from V and 1 base from J, with 9 bases in between. CDR3 in amino acids: CASSLTGNSYNEQFF. CDR3 nucleotide sequence: TGTGCCAGCAGCTTAACGGGTAATTCCTACAATGAGCAGTTCTTC.

This sequence joins TRBV4-1 and TRBJ2-3; 7 bases agree with TRBD2. The CDR3 is 16 amino acids. After removal of 2 bases from V and 5 bases from J, the junction contained 10 bases not matched to a gene. From germline, CDR1 is MGHRA and CDR2 YSYEKL. CDR3 sequence (DNA): TGCGCCAGCAGCCAACTTAGACTAGCCCACGGAGATACGCAGTATTTT. This gives the protein CASSQLRLAHGDTQYF.

The sample holds a few counts of this clonotype. This chain links TRBV20-1 with TRBJ2-7; D unresolved. Per the germline V gene, CDR1 is DFQATT and CDR2 is SNEGSKA (reference sequence). Trimming took 4 bases from V and 2 from J, leaving 3 bases between them. This CDR3 contains 10 residues. Here the CDR3 DNA reads TGCAGTGCTATTACCTACGAGCAGTACTTC. Protein sequence: CSAITYEQYF.

This clonotype was seen repeatedly, ten times or more. The rearrangement links TRBV2 to TRBJ1-2; D not resolved. Trimming cost V 4 bases and J 8 bases, with 8 bases left between them. The CDR3 runs to 11 residues. The germline CDR1 and CDR2 sequences are SNHLY and FYNNEI. CDR3 protein: CASSVGLGYTF. CDR3 nucleotides: TGTGCCAGCAGTGTAGGCTTGGGCTACACCTTC.

The J gene is TRBJ2-1, the V gene TRBV11-3; the D is unclear. The V end lost 3 bases, the J end lost 10 bases, and 10 bases lay between the germline ends. This CDR3 region has 12 residues. Looked up from germline, CDR1 is SGHNT and CDR2 is YENEEA. The chain's CDR3 is CASSLGPVEQFF. For the CDR3, the DNA is TGTGCCAGCAGCTTGGGCCCAGTCGAGCAGTTCTTC.

The rearrangement joins TRBV3-1 to TRBJ2-1, with a weak D call TRBD1 (6 bases). The germline V gene has CDR1 LGHDT and CDR2 YNNKEL (reference sequence). The CDR3 has 13 amino acids. V was pared by 8 bases and J by 4 bases, with 12 bases between. CDR3 DNA: TGTGCCAGCTCGGTGGACAGATACAATGAGCAGTTCTTC. It specifies CASSVDRYNEQFF.

The J gene is TRBJ1-6, the V gene TRBV28, with 9 nucleotides matching TRBD1. Germline CDR1 is MDHEN and CDR2 is SYDVKM. The CDR3 covers 15 residues. V was clipped by 5 bases and J by 8 bases; unmatched bases: 7. The CDR3 DNA follows: TGTGCCAGCAGTATCACCGGGACAGGGCATTCACCCCTCCACTTT. The encoded protein is CASSITGTGHSPLHF.

The chain links TRBV27 to TRBJ1-5; D not certain. The CDR3 contains 15 residues. V was shortened by 6 bases and J by 3 bases, with 15 bases between the two germline ends. Per the germline V gene, CDR1 is MNHEY and CDR2 is SMNVEV (reference sequence). The DNA of the CDR3 is TGTGCCAGCAGCCTTGCGGGGAGAAACAATCAGCCCCAGCATTTT. It codes for CASSLAGRNNQPQHF.

This clonotype was counted many times. The CDR3 DNA reads TGTGCCAGCTCACCCGCCAAGGGGATCCCAGATACGCAGTATTTT. This gives the protein CASSPAKGIPDTQYF. The rearrangement joins TRBV18 to TRBJ2-3; D possibly corresponds to TRBD1 (5 bases). The CDR3 is 15 amino acids. Germline V gene lookup returns CDR1 KGHSH and CDR2 LQKENI. The V end lost 3 bases, the J end lost 4 bases, and 14 bases lay between the germline ends.

This clonotype was seen ten or more times. The chain is built from TRBV12-3 or TRBV12-4 and TRBJ1-1; 9 bases match TRBD1. The junction had 10 bases not matched to a gene; V was cut back by 4 bases and J by 10 bases. The CDR3 spans 14 residues. The DNA of the CDR3 is TGTGCCAGCAGTTCCGGGACAGGGTATGGGGGAGCTTTCTTT. Amino acids: CASSSGTGYGGAFF.

In this sample, this clonotype turned up a few times. This sequence joins TRBV20-1 and TRBJ2-1; 11 positions match TRBD2. Germline CDR1 reads DFQATT; CDR2 reads SNEGSKA (reference sequence). The CDR3 runs 16 residues. The ends lost 0 bases at V and 4 bases at J; junction bases unmatched: 5. This CDR3 is CSARDSGTSGYNEQFF. The CDR3 nucleotides read TGCAGTGCTAGAGATAGTGGGACTAGCGGATACAATGAGCAGTTCTTC.

The V call is TRBV4-1, the J call TRBJ1-2, with D tentatively TRBD1 (6 bases). V was trimmed by 5 bases and J by 2 bases, leaving 15 bases between them. The CDR3 has 15 residues. Germline V gene data show CDR1 as MGHRA and CDR2 as YSYEKL. The CDR3 reads CASSSAATGNYGYTF. The CDR3 DNA follows: TGCGCCAGCAGCTCTGCAGCGACAGGAAACTATGGCTACACCTTC.

This clonotype was seen repeatedly, ten times or more. CDR3 in DNA: TGTGCCTGGAGGGCCCGGAAAAGTGGAGGGGCTGGGGCCAACGTCCTGACTTTC. It specifies CAWRARKSGGAGANVLTF. The chain combines TRBV30 with TRBJ2-6, with a weak D call TRBD2 (6 bases). The germline CDR1 and CDR2 sequences are GTSNPN and SVGIG (reference sequence). The CDR3 runs 18 residues. V was shortened by 3 bases and J by 2 bases, with 20 bases between the two germline ends.

This clonotype was detected ten times or more. The V gene is TRBV20-1, the J gene TRBJ2-1; D call uncertain. V was clipped by 5 bases and J by 5 bases, with 4 bases between them. This CDR3 contains 10 residues. Looked up from germline, CDR1 is DFQATT and CDR2 is SNEGSKA (reference sequence). CDR3 amino acids: CSARNNEQFF. CDR3 nucleotides: TGCAGTGCTCGTAACAATGAGCAGTTCTTC.

This clonotype has just a few counts. The chain combines TRBV12-3 or TRBV12-4 with TRBJ2-1; D gene uncertain. This CDR3 is built from 13 residues. V was clipped by 6 bases and J by 0 bases, with 6 bases between them. The CDR3 region is CASSSLSYNEQFF. Written as DNA, the CDR3 is TGTGCCAGCAGCTCGCTCTCCTACAATGAGCAGTTCTTC.